This T cell receptor beta chain was recorded in a study of type 1 regulatory T cells. Looking at the study overall: T-allo10 is a Tr1-enriched, alloantigen-specific CD4 T cell product made in vitro.

TCRdb recomputed calls from the reads with MiXCR, one row per CDR3 protein. The sample carries approximately 72,000 distinct CDR3 sequences, around 63% recorded once. Graft donor-derived T-allo10 cells were described as host-alloantigen-specific, anergic, and alloantigen-specifically suppressive. This clonotype occurred many times. No antigen is known for it. Trimming took off 0 bases at V and 2 bases at J, with 11 bases between the two ends. The CDR3 length is 15 residues. CDR1 is SGHDN and CDR2 is FVKESK in the germline V gene. The gene calls are TRBV14 and TRBJ2-7; D unresolved. This clonotype originated in a human donor in good health. The sample consisted of cultured T cells, either the whole culture or a sorted T cell fraction (not recorded which). Subset indicated: Tr1-enriched cell product generated in vitro against host alloantigens. This chain's CDR3 is CASSQELAPTYEQYF. As DNA, the CDR3 is TGTGCCAGCAGCCAAGAGTTAGCTCCTACCTACGAGCAGTACTTC.